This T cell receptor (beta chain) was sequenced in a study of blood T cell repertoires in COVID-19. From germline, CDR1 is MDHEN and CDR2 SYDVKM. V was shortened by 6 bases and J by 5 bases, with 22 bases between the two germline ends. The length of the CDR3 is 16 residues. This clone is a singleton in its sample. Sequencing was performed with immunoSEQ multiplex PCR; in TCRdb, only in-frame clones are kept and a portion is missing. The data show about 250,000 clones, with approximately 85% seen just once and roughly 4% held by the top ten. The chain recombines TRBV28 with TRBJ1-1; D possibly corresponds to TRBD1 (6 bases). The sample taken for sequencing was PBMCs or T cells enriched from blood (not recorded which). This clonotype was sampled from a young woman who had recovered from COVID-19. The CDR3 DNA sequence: TGTGCCAGCAGCCTAAGCAGGGGCGCTGCGTGGACTGAAGCTTTCTTT. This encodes CASSLSRGAAWTEAFF.